This TCR beta chain was profiled in a study of early T cells in non-severe SARS-CoV-2 infection (dated by TCRdb to about 2021). With respect to the entire study: Bulk RNA from unsorted whole blood was used for TCR sequencing, so alpha and beta chains could not be paired. The paper as a whole reports these results and caveats: VDJdb matching was skewed toward anti-spike CD8 responses, so virus-specific expansions were likely underestimated and private and CD4 specificities were missed.

Many counts were recorded for this clonotype. It lacks a known antigen. Base qualities are not provided; no much larger clone lies one nucleotide away. V sheds 2 bases and J sheds 4 bases, leaving 9 bases between their ends. The germline V gene specifies SGHRS as CDR1 and YFSETQ as CDR2. From the cysteine up to the phenylalanine, the CDR3 has a length of 13 residues. The sequence is cut down to CDR3 DNA, 39 bases in frame from base 1. The library was made by 5' RACE. Sequencing used a NextSeq 500. In the TCR library protocol, unique molecular identifiers were attached to individual cDNA molecules to correct for PCR bias and sequencing error. TCR alpha and beta chains were both sequenced, and the abundances of alpha and beta sequences in each sample were closely correlated with each other. In the original analysis: Decombinator V4 was used to annotate TCR sequences for V gene, J gene and CDR3. TCRs were defined as expanded if a significant change between any two time points was detected under a Poisson model with p below 0.0001. TCR abundances were normalised to the total number of TCRs sequenced per sample and were expressed as counts per million. TRAV1-2 paired with TRAJ12, TRAJ20 or TRAJ33 defined MAIT TCRs, while TRAV10 paired with TRAJ18 defined iNKT TCRs. VDJdb, accessed on 1 November 2021, was searched for TCRs annotated for CMV, EBV and SARS-CoV-2, and TCRs annotated for more than one antigen were excluded. TCRdb reprocessed the public reads (quality trimming at Q25 with fastp, clone calling with MiXCR) and kept in-frame beta chains. Identical CDR3 protein sequences are pooled into one entry, listed with their most common genes and DNA. The V and J calls reflect TCRdb's pipeline rather than the authors' work. A total of tens of thousands of distinct CDR3 sequences appear in this sample, approximately 9% of them only once. Of the sample, around 5.3% is held by the ten largest clones.

This was a case-control study nested in a cohort of healthcare workers in London, UK, who had nasopharyngeal swab PCR tests and blood samples taken every week. Healthcare workers were recruited between 23 and 31 March 2020, during the week of the UK lockdown, and were followed weekly for up to about 15 weeks. The sequence links TRBV5-1 to TRBJ1-1; no D gene call is confident. The sample was whole blood, taken at baseline. The TCR comes from an adult who was a healthcare worker with PCR-confirmed SARS-CoV-2 infection or an uninfected control (not recorded which). The CDR3 region reads CASSLLSGTEAFF. The DNA is as follows: TGCGCCAGCAGCTTACTGAGTGGCACTGAAGCTTTCTTT.